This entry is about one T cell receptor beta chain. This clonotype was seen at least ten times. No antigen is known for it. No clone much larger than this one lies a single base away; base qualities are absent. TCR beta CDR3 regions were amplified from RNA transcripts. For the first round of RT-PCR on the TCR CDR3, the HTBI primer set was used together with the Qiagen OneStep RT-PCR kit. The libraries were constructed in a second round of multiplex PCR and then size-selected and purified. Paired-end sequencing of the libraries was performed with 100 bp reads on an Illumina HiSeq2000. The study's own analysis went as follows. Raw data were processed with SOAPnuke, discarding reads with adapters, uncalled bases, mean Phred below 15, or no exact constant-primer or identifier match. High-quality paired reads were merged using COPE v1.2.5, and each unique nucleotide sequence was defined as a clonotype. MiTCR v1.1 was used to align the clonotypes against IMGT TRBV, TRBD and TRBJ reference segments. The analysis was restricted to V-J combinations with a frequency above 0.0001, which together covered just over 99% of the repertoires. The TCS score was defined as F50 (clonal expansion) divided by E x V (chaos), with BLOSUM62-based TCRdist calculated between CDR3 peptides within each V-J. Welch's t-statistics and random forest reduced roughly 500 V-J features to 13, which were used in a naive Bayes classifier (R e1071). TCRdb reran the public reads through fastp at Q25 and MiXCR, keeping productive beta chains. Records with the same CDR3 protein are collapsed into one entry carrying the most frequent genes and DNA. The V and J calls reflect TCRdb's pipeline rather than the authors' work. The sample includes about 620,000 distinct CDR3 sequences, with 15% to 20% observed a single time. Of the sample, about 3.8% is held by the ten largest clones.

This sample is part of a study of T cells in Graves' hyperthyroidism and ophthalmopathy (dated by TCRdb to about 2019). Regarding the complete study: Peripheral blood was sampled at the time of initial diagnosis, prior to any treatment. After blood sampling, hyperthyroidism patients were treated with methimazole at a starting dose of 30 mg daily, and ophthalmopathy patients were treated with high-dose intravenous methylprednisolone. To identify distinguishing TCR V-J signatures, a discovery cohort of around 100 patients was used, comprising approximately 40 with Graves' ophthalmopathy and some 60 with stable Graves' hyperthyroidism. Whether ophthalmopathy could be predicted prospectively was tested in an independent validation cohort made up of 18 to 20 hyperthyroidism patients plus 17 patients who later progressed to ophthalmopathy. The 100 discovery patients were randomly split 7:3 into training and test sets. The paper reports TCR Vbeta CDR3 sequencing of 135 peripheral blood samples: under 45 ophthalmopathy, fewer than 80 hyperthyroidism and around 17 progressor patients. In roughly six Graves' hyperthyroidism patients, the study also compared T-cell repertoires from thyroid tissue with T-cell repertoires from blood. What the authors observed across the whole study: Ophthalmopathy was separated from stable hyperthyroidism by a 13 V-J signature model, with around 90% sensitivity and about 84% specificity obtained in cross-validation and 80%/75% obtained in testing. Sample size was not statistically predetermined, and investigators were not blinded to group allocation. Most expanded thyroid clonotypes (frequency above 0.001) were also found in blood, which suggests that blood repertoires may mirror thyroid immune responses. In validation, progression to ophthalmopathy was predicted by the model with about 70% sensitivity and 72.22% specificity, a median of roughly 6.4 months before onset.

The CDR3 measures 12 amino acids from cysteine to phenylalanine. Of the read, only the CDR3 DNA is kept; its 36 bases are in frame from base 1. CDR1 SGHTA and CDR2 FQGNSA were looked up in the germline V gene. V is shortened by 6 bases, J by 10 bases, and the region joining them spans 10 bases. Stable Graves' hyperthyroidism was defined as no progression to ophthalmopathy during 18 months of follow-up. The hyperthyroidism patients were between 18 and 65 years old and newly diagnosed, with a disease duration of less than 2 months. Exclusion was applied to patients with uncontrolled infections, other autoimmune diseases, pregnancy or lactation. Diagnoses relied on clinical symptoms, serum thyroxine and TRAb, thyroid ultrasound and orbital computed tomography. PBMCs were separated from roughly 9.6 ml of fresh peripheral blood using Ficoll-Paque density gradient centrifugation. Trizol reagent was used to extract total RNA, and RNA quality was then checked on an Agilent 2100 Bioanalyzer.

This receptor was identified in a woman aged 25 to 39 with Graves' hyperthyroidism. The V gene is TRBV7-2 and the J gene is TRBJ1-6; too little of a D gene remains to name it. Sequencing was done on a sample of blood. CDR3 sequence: CASRSLGSPLHF. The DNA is TGTGCCAGCAGGTCCCTGGGGTCACCCCTCCACTTT.